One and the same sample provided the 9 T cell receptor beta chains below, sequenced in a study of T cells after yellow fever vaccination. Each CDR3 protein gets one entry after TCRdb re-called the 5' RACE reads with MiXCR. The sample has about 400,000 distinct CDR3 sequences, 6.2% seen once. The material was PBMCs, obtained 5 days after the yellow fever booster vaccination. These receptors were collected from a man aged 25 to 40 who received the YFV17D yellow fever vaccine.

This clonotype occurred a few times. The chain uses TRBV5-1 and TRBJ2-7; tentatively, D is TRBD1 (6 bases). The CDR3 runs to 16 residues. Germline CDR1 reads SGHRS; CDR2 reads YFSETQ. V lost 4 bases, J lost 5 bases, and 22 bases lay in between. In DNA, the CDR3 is TGCGCCAGCAGCCTGGGGGCCTGGAAGGTTCTAGACGAGCAGTACTTC. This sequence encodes CASSLGAWKVLDEQYF.

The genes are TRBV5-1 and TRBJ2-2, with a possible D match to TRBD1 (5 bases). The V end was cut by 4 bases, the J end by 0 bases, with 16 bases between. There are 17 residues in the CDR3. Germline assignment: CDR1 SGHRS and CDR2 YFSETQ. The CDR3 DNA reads TGCGCCAGCAGCCCCGCATGGACAACCCCGAACACCGGGGAGCTGTTTTTT. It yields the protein CASSPAWTTPNTGELFF.

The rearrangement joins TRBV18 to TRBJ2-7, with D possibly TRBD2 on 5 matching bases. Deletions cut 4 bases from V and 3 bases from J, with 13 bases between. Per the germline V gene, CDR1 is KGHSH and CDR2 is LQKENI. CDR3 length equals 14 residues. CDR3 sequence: CASSRGRGVYEQYF. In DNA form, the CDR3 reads TGTGCCAGCTCACGAGGGAGAGGAGTCTACGAGCAGTACTTC.

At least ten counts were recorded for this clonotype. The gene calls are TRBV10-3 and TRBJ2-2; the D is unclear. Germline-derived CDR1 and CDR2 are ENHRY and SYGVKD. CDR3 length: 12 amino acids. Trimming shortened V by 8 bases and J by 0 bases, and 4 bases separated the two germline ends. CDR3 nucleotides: TGTGCCATCGCACCGAACACCGGGGAGCTGTTTTTT. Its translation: CAIAPNTGELFF.

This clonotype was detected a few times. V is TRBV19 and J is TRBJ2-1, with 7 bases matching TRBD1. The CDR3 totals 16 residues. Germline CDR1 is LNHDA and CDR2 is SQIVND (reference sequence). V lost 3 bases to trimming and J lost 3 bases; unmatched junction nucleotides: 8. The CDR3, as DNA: TGTGCCAGTAGTATTAGGGGGCAGAGTCGCTACAATGAGCAGTTCTTC. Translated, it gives CASSIRGQSRYNEQFF.

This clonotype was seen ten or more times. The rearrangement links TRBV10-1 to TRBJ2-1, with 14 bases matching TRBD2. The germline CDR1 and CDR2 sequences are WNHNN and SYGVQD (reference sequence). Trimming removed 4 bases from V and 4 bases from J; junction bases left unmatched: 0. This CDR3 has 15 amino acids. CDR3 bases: TGCGCCAGCAGTGGGACTAGCGGGAGGTACAATGAGCAGTTCTTC. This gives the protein CASSGTSGRYNEQFF.

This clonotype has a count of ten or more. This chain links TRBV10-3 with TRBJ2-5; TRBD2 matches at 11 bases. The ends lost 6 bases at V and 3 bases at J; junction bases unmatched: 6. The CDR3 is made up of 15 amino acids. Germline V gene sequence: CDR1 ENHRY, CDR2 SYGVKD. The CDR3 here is CAISATSGTKETQYF. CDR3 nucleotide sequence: TGTGCCATCAGCGCGACTAGCGGGACAAAAGAGACCCAGTACTTC.

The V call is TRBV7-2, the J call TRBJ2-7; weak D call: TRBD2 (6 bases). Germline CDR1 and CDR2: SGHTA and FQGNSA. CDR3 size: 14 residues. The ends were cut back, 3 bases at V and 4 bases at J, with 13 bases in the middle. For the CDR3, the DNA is TGTGCCAGCAGCTTGGTGGCGGGAAATTACGAGCAGTACTTC. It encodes CASSLVAGNYEQYF. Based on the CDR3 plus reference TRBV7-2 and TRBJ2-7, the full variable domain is GAGVSQSPSNKVTEKGKDVELRCDPISGHTALYWYRQSLGQGLEFLIYFQGNSAPDKSGLPSDRFSAERTGGSVSTLTIQRTQQEDSAVYLCASSLVAGNYEQYFGPGTRLTVT.

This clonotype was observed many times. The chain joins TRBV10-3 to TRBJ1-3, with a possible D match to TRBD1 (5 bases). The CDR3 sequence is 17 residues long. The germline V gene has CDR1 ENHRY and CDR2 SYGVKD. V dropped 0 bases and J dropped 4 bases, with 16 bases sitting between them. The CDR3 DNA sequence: TGTGCCATCAGTGAGTCGAAGTCTCCAGGGCGCGGAAACACCATATATTTT. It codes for CAISESKSPGRGNTIYF.